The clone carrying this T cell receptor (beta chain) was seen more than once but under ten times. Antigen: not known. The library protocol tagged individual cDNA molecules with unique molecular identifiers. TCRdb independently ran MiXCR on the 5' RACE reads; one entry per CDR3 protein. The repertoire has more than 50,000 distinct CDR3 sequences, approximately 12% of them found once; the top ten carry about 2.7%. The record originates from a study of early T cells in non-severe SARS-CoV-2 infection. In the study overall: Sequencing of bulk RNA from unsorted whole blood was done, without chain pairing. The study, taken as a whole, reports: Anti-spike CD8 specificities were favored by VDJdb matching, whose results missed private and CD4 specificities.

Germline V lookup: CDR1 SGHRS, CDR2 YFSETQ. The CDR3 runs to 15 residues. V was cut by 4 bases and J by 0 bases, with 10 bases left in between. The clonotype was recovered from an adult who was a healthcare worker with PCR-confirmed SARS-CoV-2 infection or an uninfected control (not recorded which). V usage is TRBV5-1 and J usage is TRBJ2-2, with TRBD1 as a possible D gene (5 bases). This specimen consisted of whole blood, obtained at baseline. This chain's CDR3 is CASSPTASNTGELFF. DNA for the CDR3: TGCGCCAGCAGCCCGACAGCTTCGAACACCGGGGAGCTGTTTTTT.